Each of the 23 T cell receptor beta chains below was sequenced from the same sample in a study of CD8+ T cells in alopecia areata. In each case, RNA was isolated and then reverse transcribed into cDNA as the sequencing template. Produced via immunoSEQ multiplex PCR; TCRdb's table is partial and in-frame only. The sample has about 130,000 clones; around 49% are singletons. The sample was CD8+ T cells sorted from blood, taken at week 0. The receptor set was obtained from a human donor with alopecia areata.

CDR3 DNA: TGTGCCAGCACCCAACAACAGGGCTATGGCTACACCTTC. Its translation: CASTQQQGYGYTF. V is TRBV6-6 and J is TRBJ1-2; D is perhaps TRBD1 (6 bases). The V and J ends lost 7 bases and 4 bases respectively, with 13 bases between them. The germline V gene has CDR1 MNHNY and CDR2 SVGAGI (reference sequence). The CDR3 covers 13 residues.

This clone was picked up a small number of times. For the CDR3, the DNA is TGTGCCAGCAGCTTAGGCCTGCGGGCGACCCAGTACTTC. It codes for CASSLGLRATQYF. The chain recombines TRBV7-9 with TRBJ2-5; D might be TRBD2 (5 bases). CDR3 length equals 13 residues. Trimming stripped 1 base from V and 7 bases from J, with 10 bases between. Germline CDR1 SEHNR, CDR2 FQNEAQ (reference sequence).

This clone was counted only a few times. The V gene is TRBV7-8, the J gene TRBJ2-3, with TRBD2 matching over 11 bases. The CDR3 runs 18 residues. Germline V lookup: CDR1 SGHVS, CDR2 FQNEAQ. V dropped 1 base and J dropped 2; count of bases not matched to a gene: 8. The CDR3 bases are TGTGCCAGCAGCTTAGGGCTAGCGGGGGGCTTCAACACAGATACGCAGTATTTT. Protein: CASSLGLAGGFNTDTQYF.

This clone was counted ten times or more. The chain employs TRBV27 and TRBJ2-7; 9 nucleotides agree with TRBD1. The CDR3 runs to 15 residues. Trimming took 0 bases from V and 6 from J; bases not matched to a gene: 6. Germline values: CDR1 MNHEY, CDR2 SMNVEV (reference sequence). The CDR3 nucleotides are TGTGCCAGCAGTTTATCGGGACAGGGAGGAGGCGAGCAGTACTTC. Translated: CASSLSGQGGGEQYF.

The DNA for the CDR3 is TGTGCCAGCAGCTTAGACATCCGTGGCTACACCTTC. It is translated as CASSLDIRGYTF. The chain recombines TRBV5-6 with TRBJ1-2; D gene unclear. This CDR3 has 12 residues. CDR1 SGHDT and CDR2 YYEEEE come from the germline V gene. Trimming stripped 2 bases from V and 7 bases from J, with 9 bases between.

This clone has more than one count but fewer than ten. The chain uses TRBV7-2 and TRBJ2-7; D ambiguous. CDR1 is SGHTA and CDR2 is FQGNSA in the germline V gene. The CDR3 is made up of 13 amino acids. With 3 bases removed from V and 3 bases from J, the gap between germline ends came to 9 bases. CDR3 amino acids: CASSLSILYEQYF. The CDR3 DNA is TGTGCCAGCAGCTTGTCCATCCTCTACGAGCAGTACTTC.

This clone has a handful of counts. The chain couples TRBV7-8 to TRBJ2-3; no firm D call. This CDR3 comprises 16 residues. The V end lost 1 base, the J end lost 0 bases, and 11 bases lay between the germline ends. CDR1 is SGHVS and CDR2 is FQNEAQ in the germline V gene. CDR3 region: CASSLVTLVSTDTQYF. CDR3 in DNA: TGTGCCAGCAGCTTAGTCACCTTAGTGAGCACAGATACGCAGTATTTT.

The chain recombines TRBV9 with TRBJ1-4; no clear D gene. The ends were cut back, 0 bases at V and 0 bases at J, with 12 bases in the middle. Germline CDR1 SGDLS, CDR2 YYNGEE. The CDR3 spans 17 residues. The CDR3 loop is CASSVGFGFATNEKLFF. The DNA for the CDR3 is TGTGCCAGCAGCGTAGGGTTCGGATTTGCAACTAATGAAAAACTGTTTTTT. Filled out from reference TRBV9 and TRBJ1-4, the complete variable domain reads DSGVTQTPKHLITATGQRVTLRCSPRSGDLSVYWYQQSLDQGLQFLIQYYNGEERAKGNILERFSAQQFPDLHSELNLSSLELGDSALYFCASSVGFGFATNEKLFFGSGTQLSVL.

This CDR3 is CSVEEGASYEQYF. CDR3 nucleotide sequence: TGCAGCGTTGAAGAGGGGGCCTCCTACGAGCAGTACTTC. The rearrangement uses TRBV29-1 and TRBJ2-5; tentative D call: TRBD1 (6 bases). The J call may not be correct, given that the DNA end is closer to TRBJ2-7. Germline V gene data show CDR1 as SQVTM and CDR2 as ANQGSEA. CDR3 size: 13 residues.

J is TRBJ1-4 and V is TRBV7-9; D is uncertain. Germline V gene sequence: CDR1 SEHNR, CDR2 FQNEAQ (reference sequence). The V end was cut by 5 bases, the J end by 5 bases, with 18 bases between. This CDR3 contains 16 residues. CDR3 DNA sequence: TGTGCCAGCAGCAACCTTCGGGTCACCTGGAATGAAAAACTGTTTTTT. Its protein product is CASSNLRVTWNEKLFF.

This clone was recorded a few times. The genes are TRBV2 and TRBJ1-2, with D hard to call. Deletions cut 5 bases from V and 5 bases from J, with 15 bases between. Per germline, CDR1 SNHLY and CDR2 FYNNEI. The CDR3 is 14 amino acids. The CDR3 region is CASSTQVTVYGYTF. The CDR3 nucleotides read TGTGCCAGCAGTACCCAGGTGACTGTTTATGGCTACACCTTC.

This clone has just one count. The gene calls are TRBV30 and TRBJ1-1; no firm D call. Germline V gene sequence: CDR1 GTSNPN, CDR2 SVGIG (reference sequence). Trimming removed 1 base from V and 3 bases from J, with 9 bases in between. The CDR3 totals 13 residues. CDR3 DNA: TGTGCCTGGAGTGGCGGTGGGTACACTGAAGCTTTCTTT. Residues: CAWSGGGYTEAFF.

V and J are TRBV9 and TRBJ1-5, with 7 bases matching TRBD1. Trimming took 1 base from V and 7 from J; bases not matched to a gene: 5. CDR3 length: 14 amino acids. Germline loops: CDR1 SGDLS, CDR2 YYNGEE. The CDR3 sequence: CASSVSQGEQPQHF. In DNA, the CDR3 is TGTGCCAGCAGCGTATCGCAGGGGGAACAGCCCCAGCATTTT.

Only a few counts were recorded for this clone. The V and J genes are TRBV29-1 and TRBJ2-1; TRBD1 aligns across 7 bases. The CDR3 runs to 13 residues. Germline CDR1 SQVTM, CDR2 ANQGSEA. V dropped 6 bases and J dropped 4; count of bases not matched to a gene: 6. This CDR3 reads CSVVQGVYNEQFF. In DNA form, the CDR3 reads TGCAGCGTCGTCCAGGGGGTTTACAATGAGCAGTTCTTC.

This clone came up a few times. The CDR3 DNA follows: TGTGCCAGCAGTTACTCCCCTGAAGCTTTCTTT. Its protein is CASSYSPEAFF. The chain links TRBV6-6 to TRBJ1-1; no definite D call. V shed 0 bases and J shed 6 bases, with 2 bases lying between them. CDR1 and CDR2 (germline): MNHNY, SVGAGI (reference sequence). This CDR3 spans 11 amino acids.

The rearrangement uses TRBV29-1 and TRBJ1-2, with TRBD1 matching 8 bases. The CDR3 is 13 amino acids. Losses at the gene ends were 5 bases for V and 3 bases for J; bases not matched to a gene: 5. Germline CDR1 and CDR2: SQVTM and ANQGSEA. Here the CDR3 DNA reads TGCAGCGTTCTGACAGGGGACGACTATGGCTACACCTTC. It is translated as CSVLTGDDYGYTF.

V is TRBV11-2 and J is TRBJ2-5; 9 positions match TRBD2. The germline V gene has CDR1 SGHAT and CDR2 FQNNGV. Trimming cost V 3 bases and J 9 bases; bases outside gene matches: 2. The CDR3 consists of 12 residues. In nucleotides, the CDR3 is TGTGCCAGCAGCTTGGAGCGGGGGGCCCAGTACTTC. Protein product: CASSLERGAQYF.

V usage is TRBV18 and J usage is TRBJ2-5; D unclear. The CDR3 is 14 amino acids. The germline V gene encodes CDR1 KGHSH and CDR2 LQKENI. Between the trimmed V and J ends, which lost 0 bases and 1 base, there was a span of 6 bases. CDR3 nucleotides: TGTGCCAGCTCACCACCGTACTCCCAAGAGACCCAGTACTTC. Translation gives CASSPPYSQETQYF.

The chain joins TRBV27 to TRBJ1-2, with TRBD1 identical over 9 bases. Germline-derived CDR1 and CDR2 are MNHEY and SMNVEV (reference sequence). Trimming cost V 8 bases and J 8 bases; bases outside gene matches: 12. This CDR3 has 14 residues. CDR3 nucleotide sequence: TGTGCCAGCCGGAGGACAGGGGCCTCGGGAGGCTACACCTTC. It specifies CASRRTGASGGYTF.

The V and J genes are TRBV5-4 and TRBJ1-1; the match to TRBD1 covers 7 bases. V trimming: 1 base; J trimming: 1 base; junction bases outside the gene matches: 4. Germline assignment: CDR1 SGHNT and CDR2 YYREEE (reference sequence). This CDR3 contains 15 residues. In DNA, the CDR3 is TGTGCCAGCAGCTTGTCTGACAGGGAGAACACTGAAGCTTTCTTT. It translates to CASSLSDRENTEAFF.

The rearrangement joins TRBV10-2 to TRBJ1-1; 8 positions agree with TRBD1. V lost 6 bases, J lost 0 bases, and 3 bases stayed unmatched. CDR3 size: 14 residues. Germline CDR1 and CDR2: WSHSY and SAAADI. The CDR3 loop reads CASRVDRVNTEAFF. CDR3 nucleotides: TGCGCCAGCAGAGTGGACAGGGTGAACACTGAAGCTTTCTTT.

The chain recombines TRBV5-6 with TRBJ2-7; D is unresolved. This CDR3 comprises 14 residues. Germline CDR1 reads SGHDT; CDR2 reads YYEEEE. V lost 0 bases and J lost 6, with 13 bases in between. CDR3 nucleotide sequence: TGTGCCAGCAGCTTGGAGGTCAGCATGGGCGAGCAGTACTTC. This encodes CASSLEVSMGEQYF.

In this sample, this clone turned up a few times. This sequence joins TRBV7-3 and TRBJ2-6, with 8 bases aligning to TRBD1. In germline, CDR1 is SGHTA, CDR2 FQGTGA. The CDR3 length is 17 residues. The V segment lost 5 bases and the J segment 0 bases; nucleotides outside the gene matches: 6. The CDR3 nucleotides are TGTGCCAGCAGCCCACGGGACAGGAACTCTGGGGCCAACGTCCTGACTTTC. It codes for CASSPRDRNSGANVLTF. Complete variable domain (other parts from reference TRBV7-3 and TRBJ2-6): GAGVSQTPSNKVTEKGKYVELRCDPISGHTALYWYRQSLGQGPEFLIYFQGTGAADDSGLPNDRFFAVRPEGSVSTLKIQRTERGDSAVYLCASSPRDRNSGANVLTFGAGSRLTVL.